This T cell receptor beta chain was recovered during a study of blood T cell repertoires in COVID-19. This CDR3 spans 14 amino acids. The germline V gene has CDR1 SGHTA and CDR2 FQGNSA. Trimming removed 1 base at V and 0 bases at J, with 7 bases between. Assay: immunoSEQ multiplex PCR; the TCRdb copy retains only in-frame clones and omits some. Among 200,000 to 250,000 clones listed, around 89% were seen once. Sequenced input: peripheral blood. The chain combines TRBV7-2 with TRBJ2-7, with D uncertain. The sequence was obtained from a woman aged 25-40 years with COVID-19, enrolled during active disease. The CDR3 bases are TGTGCCAGCAGCTTAGGGCCCCTCTCCTACGAGCAGTACGTC. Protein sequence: CASSLGPLSYEQYV.